The clone carrying this T cell receptor (beta chain) was observed a single time. These data are taken from a study of blood T cell repertoires in COVID-19. Across the study: PBMCs, B-cell-depleted T cells, or T cells were the source of the cDNA or gDNA that made up the material.

The CDR3 runs to 15 residues. CDR1 and CDR2 (germline): MGHDK, SYGVNS. V lost 6 bases to trimming and J lost 5 bases; unmatched junction nucleotides: 5. As originally analysed: Estimated nucleated cell counts came from reference gene primer amplification. Some clones are missing from TCRdb's copy, which holds only in-frame ones; the method was immunoSEQ multiplex PCR. Clonal size and the V and J genes are those of that table, whereas D and trimming came from the DNA. The table has 200,000 to 300,000 clones, around nine tenths seen once. The chain has TRBV25-1 and TRBJ1-5; 12 nucleotides align to TRBD1. The clonotype originates from a woman aged 30 to 39 with acute COVID-19. The sample consisted of PBMCs or T cells enriched from blood (not recorded which). The CDR3, as DNA: TGTGCCAGCAGCGGGACAGGGGGCTTCCATCAGCCCCAGCATTTT. Its protein is CASSGTGGFHQPQHF.